These 3 T cell receptor beta chains originate from one sample sequenced in a study of CD8 T cells in Susac syndrome. The RNA, about 0.45 to 1 ug, was put through reverse transcription using random hexamers. TCRdb ran MiXCR on the immunoSEQ multiplex PCR reads and lists one entry per CDR3 protein. The sample lists 150,000 to 200,000 distinct CDR3 sequences, around 96% occurring once. Sequenced material: CD8+ T cells from PBMCs. These receptors originate from a human donor with multiple sclerosis.

This clonotype occurred once. This chain uses TRBV7-3 with TRBJ2-1, with TRBD2 identical over 12 bases. J lost 8 bases, V lost 4 bases, and 6 bases had no gene match. This CDR3 is 15 amino acids long. Germline V lookup: CDR1 SGHTA, CDR2 FQGTGA. The CDR3 sequence: CASSYLAGGADEQFF. CDR3 nucleotide sequence: TGTGCCAGCAGCTACCTAGCGGGAGGGGCGGATGAGCAGTTCTTC.

The chain uses TRBV27 and TRBJ2-7; weak D call: TRBD2 (6 bases). The CDR3 has 14 amino acids. With 6 bases removed from V and 4 bases from J, the gap between germline ends came to 16 bases. Looked up from germline, CDR1 is MNHEY and CDR2 is SMNVEV (reference sequence). The CDR3 sequence is CASSISSVRYEQYF. In nucleotides, the CDR3 is TGTGCCAGCAGCATATCTAGCGTTAGGTACGAGCAGTACTTC.

This clonotype was counted between two and nine times. This rearrangement joins TRBV3-1 to TRBJ2-7; D is undetermined. Per the germline V gene, CDR1 is LGHDT and CDR2 is YNNKEL (reference sequence). The V end was cut by 1 base, the J end by 4 bases, with 11 bases between. The CDR3 has 14 amino acids. CDR3 in DNA: TGTGCCAGCAGCCAAGTTGTGGGCGCGTACGAGCAGTACTTC. As protein: CASSQVVGAYEQYF.